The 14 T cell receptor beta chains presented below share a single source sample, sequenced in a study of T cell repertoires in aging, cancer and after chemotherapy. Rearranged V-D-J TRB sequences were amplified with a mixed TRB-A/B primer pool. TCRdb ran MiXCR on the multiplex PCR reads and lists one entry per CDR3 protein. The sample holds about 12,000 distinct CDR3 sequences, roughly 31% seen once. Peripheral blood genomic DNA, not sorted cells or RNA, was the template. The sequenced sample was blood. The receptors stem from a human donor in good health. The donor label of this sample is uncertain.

CDR3 sequence (DNA): TGTGCCAGTAGCGGAGACGGCGGTGCAACTAATGAAAAACTGTTTTTT. Translating it yields CASSGDGGATNEKLFF. The gene calls are TRBV19 and TRBJ1-4; the D is unclear. Germline V gives CDR1 LNHDA, CDR2 SQIVND (reference sequence). With 6 bases removed from V and 0 bases from J, the gap between germline ends came to 14 bases. CDR3 length: 16 amino acids.

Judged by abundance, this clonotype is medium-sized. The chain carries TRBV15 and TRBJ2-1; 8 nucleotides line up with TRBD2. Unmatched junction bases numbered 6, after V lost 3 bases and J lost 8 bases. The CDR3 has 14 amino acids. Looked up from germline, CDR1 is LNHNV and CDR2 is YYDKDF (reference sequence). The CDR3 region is CATSSGLAGDEQFF. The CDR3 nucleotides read TGTGCCACCAGCAGTGGACTAGCAGGGGATGAGCAGTTCTTC.

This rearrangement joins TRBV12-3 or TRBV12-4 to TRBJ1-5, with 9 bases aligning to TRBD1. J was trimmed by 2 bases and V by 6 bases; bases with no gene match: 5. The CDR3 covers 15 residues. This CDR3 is CASSITGGRNQPQHF. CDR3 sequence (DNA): TGTGCCAGCAGCATTACAGGGGGCCGCAATCAGCCCCAGCATTTT.

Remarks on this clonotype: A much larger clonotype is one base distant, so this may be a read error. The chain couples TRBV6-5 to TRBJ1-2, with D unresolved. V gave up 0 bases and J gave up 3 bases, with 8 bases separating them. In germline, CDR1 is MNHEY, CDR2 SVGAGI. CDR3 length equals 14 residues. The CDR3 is CASSYSRGYYGYTF. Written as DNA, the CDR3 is TGTGCCAGCAGTTACTCCAGAGGGTACTATGGCTACACCTTC.

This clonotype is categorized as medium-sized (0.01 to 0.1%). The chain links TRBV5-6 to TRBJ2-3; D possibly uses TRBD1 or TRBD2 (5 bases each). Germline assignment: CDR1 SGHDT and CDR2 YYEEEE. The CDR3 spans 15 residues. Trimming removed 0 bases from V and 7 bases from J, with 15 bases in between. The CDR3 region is CASSLVGGRRYTQYF. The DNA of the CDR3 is TGTGCCAGCAGCTTGGTTGGGGGACGGAGGTATACGCAGTATTTT.

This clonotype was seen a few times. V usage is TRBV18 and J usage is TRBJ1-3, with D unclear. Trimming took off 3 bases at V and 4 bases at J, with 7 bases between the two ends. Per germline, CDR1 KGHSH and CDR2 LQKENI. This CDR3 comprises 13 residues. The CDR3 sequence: CASSPTAGNTIYF. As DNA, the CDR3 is TGTGCCAGCTCACCTACGGCCGGAAACACCATATATTTT.

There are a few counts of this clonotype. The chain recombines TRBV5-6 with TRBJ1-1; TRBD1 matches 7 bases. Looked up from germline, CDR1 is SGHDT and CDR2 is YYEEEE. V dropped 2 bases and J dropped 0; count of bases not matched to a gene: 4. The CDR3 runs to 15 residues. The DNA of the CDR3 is TGTGCCAGCAGCTTAGACAGGGCTGTGAACACTGAAGCTTTCTTT. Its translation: CASSLDRAVNTEAFF.

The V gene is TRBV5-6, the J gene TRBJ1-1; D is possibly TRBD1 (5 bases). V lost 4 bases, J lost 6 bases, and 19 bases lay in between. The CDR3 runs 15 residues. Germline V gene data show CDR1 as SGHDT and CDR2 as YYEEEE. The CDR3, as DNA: TGTGCCAGCAGCCGGCGGGGGGGACCCGGCGCTGAAGCTTTCTTT. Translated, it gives CASSRRGGPGAEAFF.

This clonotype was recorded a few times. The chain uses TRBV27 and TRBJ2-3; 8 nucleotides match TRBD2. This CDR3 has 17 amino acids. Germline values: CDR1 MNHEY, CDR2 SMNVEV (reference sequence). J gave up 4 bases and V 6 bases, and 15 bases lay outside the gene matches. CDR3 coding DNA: TGTGCCAGCAGCCCCTTCGGGGGGGCTAGCGTGGCAGATACGCAGTATTTT. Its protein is CASSPFGGASVADTQYF.

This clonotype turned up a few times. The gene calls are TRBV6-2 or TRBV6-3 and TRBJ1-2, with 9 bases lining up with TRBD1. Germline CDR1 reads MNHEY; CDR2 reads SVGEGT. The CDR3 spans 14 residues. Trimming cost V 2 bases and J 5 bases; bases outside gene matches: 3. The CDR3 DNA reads TGTGCCAGCAGTTACCAGGGGACAGGGTATGGCTACACCTTC. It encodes CASSYQGTGYGYTF.

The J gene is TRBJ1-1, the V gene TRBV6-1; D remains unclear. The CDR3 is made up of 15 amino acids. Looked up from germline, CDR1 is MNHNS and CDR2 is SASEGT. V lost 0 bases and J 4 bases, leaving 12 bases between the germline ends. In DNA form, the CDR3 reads TGTGCCAGCAGTGAAGCTGCTAGCGGTGGCACTGAAGCTTTCTTT. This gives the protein CASSEAASGGTEAFF.

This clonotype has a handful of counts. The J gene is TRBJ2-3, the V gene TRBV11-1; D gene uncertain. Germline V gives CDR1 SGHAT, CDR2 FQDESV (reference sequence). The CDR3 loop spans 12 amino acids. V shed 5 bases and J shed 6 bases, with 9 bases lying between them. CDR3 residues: CASSPRRDTQYF. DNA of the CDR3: TGTGCCAGCAGCCCTCGACGGGATACGCAGTATTTT.

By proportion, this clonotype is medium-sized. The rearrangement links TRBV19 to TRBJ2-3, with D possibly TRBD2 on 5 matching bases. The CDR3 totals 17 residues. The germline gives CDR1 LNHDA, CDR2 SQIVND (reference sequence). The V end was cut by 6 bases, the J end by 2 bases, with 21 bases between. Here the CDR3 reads CASSPLEYSGATDTQYF. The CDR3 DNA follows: TGTGCCAGTAGCCCCCTGGAATACAGCGGAGCCACAGATACGCAGTATTTT.

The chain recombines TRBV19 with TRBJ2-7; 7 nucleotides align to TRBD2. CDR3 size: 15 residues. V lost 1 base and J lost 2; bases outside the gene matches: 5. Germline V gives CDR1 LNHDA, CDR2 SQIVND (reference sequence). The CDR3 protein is CASSIAAGAPYEQYF. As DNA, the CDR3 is TGTGCCAGTAGTATAGCCGCGGGAGCACCCTACGAGCAGTACTTC.